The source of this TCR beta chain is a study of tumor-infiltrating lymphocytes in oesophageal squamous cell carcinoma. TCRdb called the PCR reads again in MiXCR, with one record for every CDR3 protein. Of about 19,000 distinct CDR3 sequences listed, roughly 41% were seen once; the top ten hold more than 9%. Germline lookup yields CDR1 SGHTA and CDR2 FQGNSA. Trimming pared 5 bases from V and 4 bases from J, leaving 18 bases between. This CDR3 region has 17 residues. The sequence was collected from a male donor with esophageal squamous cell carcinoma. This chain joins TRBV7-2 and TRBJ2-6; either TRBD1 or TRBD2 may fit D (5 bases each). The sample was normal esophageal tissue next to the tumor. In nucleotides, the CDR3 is TGTGCCAGCAGCCCGGGACCTGCGAGCTTCGGGGCCAACGTCCTGACTTTC. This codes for CASSPGPASFGANVLTF.